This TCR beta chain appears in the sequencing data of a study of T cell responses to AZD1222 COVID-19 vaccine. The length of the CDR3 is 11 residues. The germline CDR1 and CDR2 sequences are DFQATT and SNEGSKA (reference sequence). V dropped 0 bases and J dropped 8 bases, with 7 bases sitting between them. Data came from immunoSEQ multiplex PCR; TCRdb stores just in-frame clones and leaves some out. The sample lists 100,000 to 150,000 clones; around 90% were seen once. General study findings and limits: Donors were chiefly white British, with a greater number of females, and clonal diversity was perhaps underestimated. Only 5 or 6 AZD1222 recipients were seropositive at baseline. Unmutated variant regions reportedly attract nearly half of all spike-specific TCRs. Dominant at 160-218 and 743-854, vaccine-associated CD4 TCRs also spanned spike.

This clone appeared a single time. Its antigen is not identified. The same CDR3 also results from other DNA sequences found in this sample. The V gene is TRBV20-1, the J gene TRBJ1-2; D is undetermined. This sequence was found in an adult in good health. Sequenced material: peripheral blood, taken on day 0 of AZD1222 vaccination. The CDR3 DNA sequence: TGCAGTGCTAGAGATCTCGGGGGCTACACCTTC. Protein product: CSARDLGGYTF.